Presented here are 11 T cell receptor beta chains from one specimen sequenced in a study of blood T cell repertoires in COVID-19. The protocol was immunoSEQ multiplex PCR, while the TCRdb copy is restricted to in-frame clones and leaves out a portion. The sample yields under 300,000 clones, approximately 90% seen once. Specimen: peripheral blood. The receptors shown here come from a woman between 40 and 55 years old who had recovered from COVID-19.

In its sample, this clone was seen once. This rearrangement joins TRBV21-1 to TRBJ2-7; the table assigns TRBD1, which was not confirmed against the DNA. TRBV21-1 is a pseudogene. CDR3 length: 16 amino acids. The CDR3 region has the DNA TGTGCCAGCAGCAAAGGGGGCAGGACGACCTCCTACGAGCAGTACGTC. Amino acids: CASSKGGRTTSYEQYV.

The J gene is TRBJ2-1, the V gene TRBV19; weak D call: TRBD2 (6 bases). Trimming cost V 4 bases and J 4 bases, with 14 bases left between them. This CDR3 is 15 amino acids long. CDR1 and CDR2 (germline): LNHDA, SQIVND (reference sequence). CDR3 in DNA: TGTGCCAGTAGTACCCTGTGGGGGGTTTACAATGAGCAGTTCTTC. This encodes CASSTLWGVYNEQFF.

The chain recombines TRBV11-2 with TRBJ1-2; 7 nucleotides agree with TRBD1. This CDR3 has 13 residues. The germline V gene has CDR1 SGHAT and CDR2 FQNNGV. V shed 5 bases and J 4 bases; nucleotides not matched to a gene: 4. The CDR3 DNA reads as TGTGCCAGCAGCCCCGACAGGGCCTATGGCTACACCTTC. This codes for CASSPDRAYGYTF. Full variable domain (missing parts from reference TRBV11-2 and TRBJ1-2): EAGVAQSPRYKIIEKRQSVAFWCNPISGHATLYWYQQILGQGPKLLIQFQNNGVVDDSQLPKDRFSAERLKGVDSTLKIQPAKLEDSAVYLCASSPDRAYGYTFGSGTRLTVV.

The chain is built from TRBV6-2 or TRBV6-3 and TRBJ2-5; possible D gene TRBD2, 6 bases. This CDR3 comprises 14 residues. CDR1 is MNHEY, CDR2 SVGEGT, per germline. V was clipped by 3 bases and J by 5 bases, with 13 bases between them. The CDR3 spells CASSYRPSGETQYF. The CDR3, as DNA: TGTGCCAGCAGTTATAGGCCGAGCGGGGAGACCCAGTACTTC.

V and J are TRBV7-3 and TRBJ2-3; D is possibly TRBD2 (6 bases). V lost 5 bases, J lost 2 bases, and 14 bases lay in between. CDR1 and CDR2 from the germline V gene are SGHTA and FQGTGA. CDR3 length: 15 residues. The CDR3, as DNA: TGTGCCAGCAGCCCCCCCGGGGGACCCACAGATACGCAGTATTTT. This codes for CASSPPGGPTDTQYF. Full variable domain (outside the CDR3, taken from reference TRBV7-3 and TRBJ2-3): GAGVSQTPSNKVTEKGKYVELRCDPISGHTALYWYRQSLGQGPEFLIYFQGTGAADDSGLPNDRFFAVRPEGSVSTLKIQRTERGDSAVYLCASSPPGGPTDTQYFGPGTRLTVL.

This chain connects TRBV5-4 to TRBJ2-7; D not certain. The V gene lost 4 bases and the J gene lost 1 base, with 9 bases spanning the gap. The CDR3 runs to 13 residues. The germline V gene has CDR1 SGHNT and CDR2 YYREEE (reference sequence). This CDR3 is CASSPGPSYEQYV. The CDR3 bases are TGTGCCAGCAGCCCCGGTCCATCCTACGAGCAGTACGTC.

V usage is TRBV29-1 and J usage is TRBJ2-7, with 7 bases identical to TRBD2. This CDR3 is 13 amino acids long. The germline CDR1 and CDR2 sequences are SQVTM and ANQGSEA. V shed 6 bases, J shed 5 bases, and the junction held 10 bases outside the gene matches. Here the CDR3 DNA reads TGCAGCGTGGGGGGAAGCGGGGCGGACGAGCAGTACTTC. Translating gives CSVGGSGADEQYF.

CDR3 in amino acids: CASSSRGYGYTF. CDR3 DNA: TGTGCCAGCAGCTCCCGGGGCTATGGCTACACCTTC. The chain couples TRBV7-9 to TRBJ1-2, with unresolved D. Trimming removed 4 bases from V and 4 bases from J, with 7 bases in between. CDR3 length equals 12 residues. The V gene's germline CDR1 is SEHNR and CDR2 FQNEAQ (reference sequence).

The chain links TRBV7-9 to TRBJ1-1; unclear D gene. The V gene lost 0 bases and the J gene lost 3 bases, with 8 bases spanning the gap. The V gene's germline CDR1 is SEHNR and CDR2 FQNEAQ (reference sequence). The CDR3 length is 14 residues. Here the CDR3 reads CASSLAGRDTEAFF. The DNA for the CDR3 is TGTGCCAGCAGCTTAGCGGGGAGGGACACTGAAGCTTTCTTT.

The chain links TRBV5-1 to TRBJ2-5; tentatively, D is TRBD1 (6 bases). The germline CDR1 and CDR2 sequences are SGHRS and YFSETQ. The CDR3 runs 14 residues. V lost 0 bases to trimming and J lost 5 bases, with 11 bases between them. CDR3 region: CASSLAGGGETQYF. The CDR3 DNA reads TGCGCCAGCAGCTTGGCTGGGGGCGGGGAGACCCAGTACTTC. Based on the CDR3 plus reference TRBV5-1 and TRBJ2-5, the full variable domain is KAGVTQTPRYLIKTRGQQVTLSCSPISGHRSVSWYQQTPGQGLQFLFEYFSETQRNKGNFPGRFSGRQFSNSRSEMNVSTLELGDSALYLCASSLAGGGETQYFGPGTRLLVL.

The rearrangement uses TRBV12-3 or TRBV12-4 and TRBJ1-1; 9 bases are shared with TRBD1. CDR3 length: 13 residues. V lost 6 bases to trimming and J lost 11 bases; unmatched junction nucleotides: 10. The CDR3 nucleotides are TGTGCCAGCAGCCGAGCCGGGACAGGGCTGGCTTTCTTT. Amino acids: CASSRAGTGLAFF.